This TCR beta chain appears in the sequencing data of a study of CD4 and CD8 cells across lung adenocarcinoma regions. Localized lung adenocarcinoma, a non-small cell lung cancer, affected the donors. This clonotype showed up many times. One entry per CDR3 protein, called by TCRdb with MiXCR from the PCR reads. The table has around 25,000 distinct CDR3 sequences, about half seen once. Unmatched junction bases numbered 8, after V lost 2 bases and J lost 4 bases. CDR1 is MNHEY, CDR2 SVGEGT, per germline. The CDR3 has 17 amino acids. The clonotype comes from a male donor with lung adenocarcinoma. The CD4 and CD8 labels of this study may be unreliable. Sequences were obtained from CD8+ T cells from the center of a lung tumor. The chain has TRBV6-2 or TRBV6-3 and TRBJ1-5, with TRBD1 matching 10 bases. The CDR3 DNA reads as TGTGCCAGCAGTTACCCAGGACAGGGGGTCGCTAATCAGCCCCAGCATTTT. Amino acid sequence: CASSYPGQGVANQPQHF.